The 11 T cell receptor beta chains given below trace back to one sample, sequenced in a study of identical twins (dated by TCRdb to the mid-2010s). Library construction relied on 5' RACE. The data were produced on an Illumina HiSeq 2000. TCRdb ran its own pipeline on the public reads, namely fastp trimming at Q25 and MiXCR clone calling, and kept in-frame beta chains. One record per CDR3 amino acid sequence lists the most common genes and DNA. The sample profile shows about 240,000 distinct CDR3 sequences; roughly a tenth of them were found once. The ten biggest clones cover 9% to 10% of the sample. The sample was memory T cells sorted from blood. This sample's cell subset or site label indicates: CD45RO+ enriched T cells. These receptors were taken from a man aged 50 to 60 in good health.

CDR3 sequence reads: CSARERGALNTEAFF. CDR3 bases: TGCAGTGCTAGGGAGCGGGGCGCCTTGAACACTGAAGCTTTCTTT. The chain employs TRBV20-1 and TRBJ1-1; D is perhaps TRBD1 (5 bases). V lost 3 bases and J 0 bases, leaving 14 bases between the germline ends. This CDR3 has 15 residues. Germline V gene lookup returns CDR1 DFQATT and CDR2 SNEGSKA (reference sequence).

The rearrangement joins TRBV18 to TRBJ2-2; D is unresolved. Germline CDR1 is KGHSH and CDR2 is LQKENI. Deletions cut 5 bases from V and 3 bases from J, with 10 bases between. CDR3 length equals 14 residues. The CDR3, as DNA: TGTGCCAGCTCAAAAATCCGGGACACCGGGGAGCTGTTTTTT. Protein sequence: CASSKIRDTGELFF.

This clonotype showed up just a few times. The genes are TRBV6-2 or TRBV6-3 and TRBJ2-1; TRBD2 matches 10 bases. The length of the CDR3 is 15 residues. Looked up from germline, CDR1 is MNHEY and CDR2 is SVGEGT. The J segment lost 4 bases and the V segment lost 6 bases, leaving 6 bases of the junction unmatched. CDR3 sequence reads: CASRQAGGRYNEQFF. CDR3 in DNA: TGTGCCAGCAGGCAAGCGGGAGGGCGTTACAATGAGCAGTTCTTC.

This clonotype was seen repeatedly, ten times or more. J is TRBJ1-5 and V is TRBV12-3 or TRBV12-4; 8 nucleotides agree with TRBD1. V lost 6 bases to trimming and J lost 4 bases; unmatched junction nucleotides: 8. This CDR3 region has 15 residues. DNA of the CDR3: TGTGCCAGCAGCAAGACAGGGGATGGTAATCAGCCCCAGCATTTT. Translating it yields CASSKTGDGNQPQHF.

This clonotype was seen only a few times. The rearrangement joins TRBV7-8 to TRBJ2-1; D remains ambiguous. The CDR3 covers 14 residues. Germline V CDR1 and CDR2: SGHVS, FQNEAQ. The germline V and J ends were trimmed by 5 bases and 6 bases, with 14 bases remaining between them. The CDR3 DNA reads TGTGCCAGCAGCCCGAGCCATAGGGTCAATGAGCAGTTCTTC. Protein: CASSPSHRVNEQFF.

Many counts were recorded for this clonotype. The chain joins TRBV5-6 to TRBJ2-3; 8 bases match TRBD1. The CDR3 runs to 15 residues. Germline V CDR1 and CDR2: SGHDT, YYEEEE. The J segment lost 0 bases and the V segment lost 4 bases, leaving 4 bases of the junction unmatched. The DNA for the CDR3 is TGTGCCAGCAGCCCAGGGGGCTTTAGCACAGATACGCAGTATTTT. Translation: CASSPGGFSTDTQYF.

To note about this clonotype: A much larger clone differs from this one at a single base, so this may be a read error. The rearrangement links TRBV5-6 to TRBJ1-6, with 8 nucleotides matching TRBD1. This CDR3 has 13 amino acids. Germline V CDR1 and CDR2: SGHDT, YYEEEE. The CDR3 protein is CANSLDRDSPLHF. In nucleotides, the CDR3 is TGTGCCAACAGCTTGGACAGGGATTCACCCCTCCACTTT.

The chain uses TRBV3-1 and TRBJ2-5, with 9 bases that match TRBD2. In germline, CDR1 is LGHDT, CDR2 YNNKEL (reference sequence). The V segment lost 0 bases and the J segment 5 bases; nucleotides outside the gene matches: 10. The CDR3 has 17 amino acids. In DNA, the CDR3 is TGTGCCAGCAGCCAAGATCGTGGTATTAGCGGGAGTGAGACCCAGTACTTC. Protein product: CASSQDRGISGSETQYF.

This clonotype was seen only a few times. CDR3 region: CSVEESGTEAFF. The CDR3 bases are TGCAGCGTTGAGGAGTCGGGCACTGAAGCTTTCTTT. The chain has TRBV29-1 and TRBJ1-1, with D unresolved. The CDR3 contains 12 residues. Trimming shortened V by 3 bases and J by 4 bases, and 9 bases separated the two germline ends. CDR1 is SQVTM and CDR2 is ANQGSEA in the germline V gene.

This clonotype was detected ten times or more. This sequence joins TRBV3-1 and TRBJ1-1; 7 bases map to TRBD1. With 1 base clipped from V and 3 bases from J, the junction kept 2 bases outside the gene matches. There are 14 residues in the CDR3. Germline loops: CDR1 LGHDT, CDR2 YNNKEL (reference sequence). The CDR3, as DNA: TGTGCCAGCAGCCAAGCCACAGGGGACACTGAAGCTTTCTTT. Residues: CASSQATGDTEAFF.

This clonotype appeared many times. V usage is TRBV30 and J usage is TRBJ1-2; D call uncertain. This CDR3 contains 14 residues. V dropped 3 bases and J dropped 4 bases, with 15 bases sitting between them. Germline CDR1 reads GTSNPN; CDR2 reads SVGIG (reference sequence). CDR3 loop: CAWSVPSRVYGYTF. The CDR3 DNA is TGTGCCTGGAGCGTTCCCAGCCGGGTCTATGGCTACACCTTC.